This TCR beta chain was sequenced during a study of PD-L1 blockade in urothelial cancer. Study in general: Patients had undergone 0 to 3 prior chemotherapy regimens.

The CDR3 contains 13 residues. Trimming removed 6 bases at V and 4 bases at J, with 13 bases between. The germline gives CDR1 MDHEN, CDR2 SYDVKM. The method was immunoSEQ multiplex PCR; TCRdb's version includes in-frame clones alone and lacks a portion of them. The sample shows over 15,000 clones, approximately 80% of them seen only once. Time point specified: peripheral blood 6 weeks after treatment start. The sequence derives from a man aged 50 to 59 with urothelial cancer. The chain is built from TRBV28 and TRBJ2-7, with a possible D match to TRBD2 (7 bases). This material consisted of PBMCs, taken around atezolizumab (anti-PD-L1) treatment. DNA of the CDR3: TGTGCCAGCAGCCTCGGGGGGCTATACGAGCAGTACGTC. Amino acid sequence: CASSLGGLYEQYV.